Presented here are 22 T cell receptor beta chains from one specimen sequenced in a study of blood T cell repertoires in COVID-19. Clones were sequenced by immunoSEQ multiplex PCR, and TCRdb holds only the in-frame ones, with some missing. The sample shows about 58,000 clones, nearly 90% of them seen only once. Sequencing was done on a sample of peripheral blood. The receptors come from a man aged 55-75 years with active COVID-19.

The V gene is TRBV7-8, the J gene TRBJ2-7; D not certain. This CDR3 region has 14 residues. Germline CDR1 reads SGHVS; CDR2 reads FQNEAQ. V was pared by 3 bases and J by 5 bases, with 14 bases between. CDR3: CASSLILRKNEQYF. CDR3 coding DNA: TGTGCCAGCAGCTTGATTCTACGTAAAAACGAGCAGTACTTC.

The chain is built from TRBV21-1 and TRBJ2-5; TRBD2 is taken as the D call from the table, unchecked against the DNA. TRBV21-1 is given as a pseudogene. The CDR3 length is 16 residues. This CDR3 reads CASSYPSASGKETQYF. In nucleotides, the CDR3 is TGTGCCAGCAGCTATCCCTCGGCTAGCGGGAAAGAGACCCAGTACTTC.

V gene TRBV9 combines with J gene TRBJ2-2, with 13 bases aligning to TRBD2. V dropped 4 bases and J dropped 7; count of bases not matched to a gene: 10. The CDR3 sequence is 17 residues long. The germline V gene encodes CDR1 SGDLS and CDR2 YYNGEE. The CDR3 nucleotides read TGTGCCAGCAGCTGGGGACTAGCGGGGCTCGAAGGCGGGGAGCTGTTTTTT. Encoded protein: CASSWGLAGLEGGELFF.

The rearrangement uses TRBV11-2 and TRBJ2-2, with a tentative D call TRBD2 (5 bases). Trimming took 4 bases from V and 3 from J, leaving 12 bases between them. CDR3 length: 15 amino acids. Germline V lookup: CDR1 SGHAT, CDR2 FQNNGV. The CDR3 region has the DNA TGTGCCAGCAGCTCGTGGACTCGATACACCGGGGAGCTGTTTTTT. This sequence encodes CASSSWTRYTGELFF.

As DNA, the CDR3 is TGCGCCAGCATTGCGCGGGCAGCCAATGAGCAGTTCTTC. Translating it yields CASIARAANEQFF. The chain recombines TRBV10-1 with TRBJ2-1, with D tentatively TRBD2 (5 bases). The germline V and J ends were trimmed by 7 bases and 6 bases, with 13 bases remaining between them. There are 13 residues in the CDR3. The germline V gene encodes CDR1 WNHNN and CDR2 SYGVQD (reference sequence).

The chain carries TRBV7-9 and TRBJ1-5; the match to TRBD1 covers 7 bases. The germline V gene encodes CDR1 SEHNR and CDR2 FQNEAQ (reference sequence). Trimming at V came to 5 bases and at J to 0 bases, leaving 7 bases not matched to a gene. CDR3 size: 16 residues. This chain's CDR3 is CASSPEQGTSNQPQHF. The CDR3, as DNA: TGTGCCAGCAGCCCCGAACAGGGGACTAGCAATCAGCCCCAGCATTTT.

This sequence joins TRBV18 and TRBJ1-4; D is unresolved. Per the germline V gene, CDR1 is KGHSH and CDR2 is LQKENI. V was clipped by 3 bases and J by 7 bases, with 12 bases between them. CDR3 length: 14 amino acids. The chain's CDR3 is CASSPIGSGEKLFF. The CDR3 nucleotides are TGTGCCAGCTCACCCATCGGAAGCGGTGAAAAACTGTTTTTT.

The gene calls are TRBV6-1 and TRBJ2-5; 9 positions agree with TRBD1. Losses at the gene ends were 5 bases for V and 5 bases for J; bases not matched to a gene: 3. Germline values: CDR1 MNHNS, CDR2 SASEGT. CDR3 length: 13 amino acids. DNA for the CDR3: TGTGCCAGCAGTCACAGGGGGCTGGAGACCCAGTACTTC. Encoded protein: CASSHRGLETQYF.

The chain has TRBV27 and TRBJ2-1; 10 bases map to TRBD2. With 5 bases clipped from V and 2 bases from J, the junction kept 9 bases outside the gene matches. From germline, CDR1 is MNHEY and CDR2 SMNVEV (reference sequence). The length of the CDR3 is 17 residues. Here the CDR3 reads CASSPAGTSVPYNEQFF. CDR3 nucleotides: TGTGCCAGCAGTCCGGCCGGGACTAGCGTTCCCTACAATGAGCAGTTCTTC.

The V gene is TRBV5-1, the J gene TRBJ1-4; D ambiguous. V lost 4 bases and J 4 bases, leaving 11 bases between the germline ends. CDR3 length: 14 amino acids. Per germline, CDR1 SGHRS and CDR2 YFSETQ. CDR3 amino acids: CASSPEAVNEKLFF. CDR3 bases: TGCGCCAGCAGCCCGGAGGCAGTTAATGAAAAACTGTTTTTT.

This CDR3 reads CASSLYRGLTQYF. The DNA of the CDR3 is TGTGCCAGCAGCTTATACAGGGGACTGACCCAGTACTTC. The J gene is TRBJ2-5, the V gene TRBV7-3, with a weak D call TRBD1 (7 bases). The V end lost 2 bases, the J end lost 7 bases, and 11 bases lay between the germline ends. CDR1 and CDR2 (germline): SGHTA, FQGTGA. The CDR3 has 13 residues.

The rearrangement links TRBV7-8 to TRBJ1-6, with D possibly being TRBD1 (5 bases). Trimming shortened V by 4 bases and J by 9 bases, and 13 bases separated the two germline ends. The CDR3 has 14 residues. The germline V gene has CDR1 SGHVS and CDR2 FQNEAQ. The CDR3 reads CASSSGTASSPLHF. Written as DNA, the CDR3 is TGTGCCAGCAGCTCTGGGACTGCTTCTTCACCCCTCCACTTT.

This sequence joins TRBV6-1 and TRBJ2-7; 9 bases are a match to TRBD2. This CDR3 is built from 16 residues. Germline V gene lookup returns CDR1 MNHNS and CDR2 SASEGT. J gave up 5 bases and V 1 base, and 9 bases lay outside the gene matches. The CDR3 DNA reads as TGTGCCAGCAGTGAAGTCGACAGCGGGGGGAGGGACGAGCAGTACTTC. Translated, it gives CASSEVDSGGRDEQYF.

The chain uses TRBV6-4 and TRBJ2-1; 11 bases align to TRBD2. The CDR3 has 16 residues. V gave up 2 bases and J gave up 8 bases; unmatched junction bases: 8. From germline, CDR1 is MRHNA and CDR2 SNTAGT. CDR3 in amino acids: CASSDRHSGGAHEQFF. CDR3 sequence (DNA): TGTGCCAGCAGTGACCGCCATAGCGGGGGGGCGCATGAGCAGTTCTTC.

The chain links TRBV30 to TRBJ2-7; 10 bases line up with TRBD1. Germline CDR1 is GTSNPN and CDR2 is SVGIG (reference sequence). The CDR3 loop spans 13 amino acids. V lost 6 bases, J lost 3 bases, and 5 bases stayed unmatched. CDR3: CACDRDRGYEQYF. The DNA for the CDR3 is TGTGCCTGTGACCGGGACAGGGGCTACGAGCAGTACTTC. Supplemented by reference TRBV30 and TRBJ2-7, the full variable domain reads SQTIHQWPATLVQPVGSPLSLECTVEGTSNPNLYWYRQAAGRGLQLLFYSVGIGQISSEVPQNLSASRPQDRQFILSSKKLLLSDSGFYLCACDRDRGYEQYFGPGTRLTVT.

The rearrangement uses TRBV15 and TRBJ2-5; 8 positions match TRBD2. The CDR3 contains 17 residues. Germline CDR1 LNHNV, CDR2 YYDKDF (reference sequence). J lost 4 bases, V lost 4 bases, and 14 bases had no gene match. CDR3 sequence (DNA): TGTGCCACCAGCACGGAAGAGGGCGGGGGGCGCAGAGAGACCCAGTACTTC. Protein product: CATSTEEGGGRRETQYF.

The chain recombines TRBV3-1 (or the pseudogene TRBV3-2) with TRBJ1-5; tentatively, D is TRBD1 (6 bases). V dropped 1 base and J dropped 0 bases, with 7 bases sitting between them. The CDR3 spans 15 residues. CDR1 and CDR2 (germline): LGHDT, YNNKEL (reference sequence). CDR3 bases: TGTGCCAGCAGCCAAGGGACAGTTAGCAATCAGCCCCAGCATTTT. Translation: CASSQGTVSNQPQHF.

This clone has only one observation. The CDR3 loop reads CASSKRQGERNTIYF. In DNA, the CDR3 is TGTGCCAGCAGCAAAAGACAGGGCGAGAGAAACACCATATATTTT. V gene TRBV7-2 combines with J gene TRBJ1-3, with 7 bases fitting TRBD1. The CDR3 length is 15 residues. V dropped 5 bases and J dropped 5; count of bases not matched to a gene: 9. CDR1 and CDR2 from the germline V gene are SGHTA and FQGNSA.

This rearrangement joins TRBV6-6 to TRBJ2-1, with 8 positions matching TRBD2. Trimming cost V 8 bases and J 6 bases; bases outside gene matches: 12. The germline CDR1 and CDR2 sequences are MNHNY and SVGAGI (reference sequence). The CDR3 runs to 15 residues. The CDR3 DNA sequence: TGTGCCAGCGTGGGGCGGGAGGACTTTAGCAATGAGCAGTTCTTC. This gives the protein CASVGREDFSNEQFF.

The chain carries TRBV5-5 and TRBJ2-7; a possible D gene is TRBD1 (6 bases). Germline V gives CDR1 SGHKS, CDR2 YYEKEE (reference sequence). Trimming pared 0 bases from V and 6 bases from J, leaving 13 bases between. The CDR3 consists of 14 residues. CDR3 protein: CASSLGQGFSEQYF. The CDR3 DNA is TGTGCCAGCAGCTTGGGGCAGGGGTTCTCCGAGCAGTACTTC.

The chain carries TRBV5-1 and TRBJ1-4; 7 bases line up with TRBD1. The length of the CDR3 is 16 residues. The V gene's germline CDR1 is SGHRS and CDR2 YFSETQ. J lost 0 bases, V lost 4 bases, and 6 bases had no gene match. CDR3 sequence (DNA): TGCGCCAGCAGCCCGGGACAGCTGGCAACTAATGAAAAACTGTTTTTT. It is translated as CASSPGQLATNEKLFF.

The J gene is TRBJ2-5, the V gene TRBV18; D is uncertain. Germline V gene lookup returns CDR1 KGHSH and CDR2 LQKENI. The CDR3 loop spans 13 amino acids. The V end lost 3 bases, the J end lost 10 bases, and 15 bases lay between the germline ends. CDR3 protein: CASSPLAELVQYF. The CDR3 nucleotides are TGTGCCAGCTCACCCCTTGCGGAGTTGGTCCAGTACTTC.